This is a list of T cell receptor beta chains from one sample in a study of CD4 and CD8 cells across lung adenocarcinoma regions. From the PCR reads, TCRdb called clonotypes with MiXCR, one entry per CDR3 protein. This table holds approximately 9,000 distinct CDR3 sequences, about half found once. The material sequenced was CD8+ T cells from the margin of a lung tumor. These receptors all stem from a female donor with lung adenocarcinoma. The CD4 and CD8 labels of this study may be unreliable. Each CDR3 is given with its conserved first and last residue.

v_call	j_call	cdr3_aa
TRBV7-6	TRBJ2-5	CASSPTLVAGLSQYF
TRBV4-1	TRBJ2-7	CASSPRTGVGEQYF
TRBV3-1	TRBJ2-1	CASSQAKGGGLGEQFF
TRBV27	TRBJ2-3	CASSLKGNGGKETQYF
TRBV27	TRBJ2-1	CASSLSIGGYDNEQFF
TRBV28	.	CASSEGGEETQYF
TRBV6-1	TRBJ2-4	CASSEPGQAKNIQYF
TRBV6-1	TRBJ2-2	CASSSARMNTGTLYF
TRBV6-1	TRBJ2-4	CPSRDAGGGAKNMQYF
TRBV10-1	TRBJ2-5	CASSESAGEWQTQYF
TRBV7-9	TRBJ2-5	CASSPLVASRQETQYF
TRBV27	TRBJ2-3	CASTPTSSDTQSF
TRBV6-1	TRBJ2-7	CASSEAREAGGYEQYF
TRBV7-7	TRBJ2-1	CASSRLAGPYNEQFF
TRBV6-1	TRBJ1-2	CASSPVTGTGTYGYTF
TRBV20-1	TRBJ2-1	CSAPGQTLNEQFF
TRBV6-5	.	CASSYFPGGSYEQYF
TRBV6-1	TRBJ1-1	CASSEFLAANTEAFF
TRBV4-1	TRBJ2-3	CATSLERGSTDTQYF
TRBV10-2	TRBJ2-1	CASTYNYNEQFF
TRBV6-1	.	CASRRGRGTGEETQYF
TRBV28	TRBJ2-1	CASSLSLGLGSFNEQFF
TRBV10-3	.	CAISRDQETQYF
TRBV27	TRBJ2-1	CASSLLDEQFF
TRBV10-2	TRBJ2-1	CASSGADEQFF
TRBV27	TRBJ1-1	CASRAPTGGWTEAFF
TRBV6-1	TRBJ2-5	CASCRDLGTETQYF
TRBV6-1	TRBJ2-2	CARRDPQRSTGELFF
TRBV27	TRBJ2-3	CASSFTLGDTQYF
TRBV6-5	TRBJ2-3	CASSYGLRQFGTDTQYF
TRBV2	TRBJ2-1	CASSEFAGGPKFF
TRBV14	TRBJ2-5	CASSFRDGTNQETQYF
TRBV5-1	TRBJ2-2	CASSSQGPEELFF
TRBV6-5	TRBJ1-3	CASTSPGVRSGNTIYF
TRBV14	TRBJ2-2	CASSPGTGTGVLFF
TRBV25-1	TRBJ1-4	CASSELTGGEKLFF
TRBV6-1	TRBJ1-6	CASLRAQDSPLHF
TRBV6-1	.	CASSARGWAETQYF
TRBV27	TRBJ2-3	CASGPQDTQYF
TRBV6-5	TRBJ2-1	CASSYSRSANEQFF
TRBV27	TRBJ2-4	CASSLLATDTQYF
TRBV4-1	TRBJ1-2	CASSPEGAYGYTF
TRBV4-1	TRBJ2-3	CASSQGRLGATTDTQYF
TRBV20-1	TRBJ2-1	CSARLGGRARYNEQFF
TRBV25-1	TRBJ2-6	CASRGDGANVLTF
TRBV9	TRBJ2-1	CASSGGIGLSSYNEQFF
TRBV12-3/TRBV12-4	TRBJ2-2	CASRSPIEATGELFF
TRBV6-5	TRBJ1-1	CASSVHSRTEAFF
TRBV6-5	TRBJ2-7	CASRGGIQTYEQYF
TRBV7-2	TRBJ2-3	CASSSRLADTQYF
TRBV11-2	TRBJ2-6	CASSFTVSGANVLTF
TRBV9	.	CASSPRDRTYETQYF
TRBV10-1	TRBJ2-4	CRVTGRRAQNTQYF
TRBV27	TRBJ2-5	CASRGRVEDIQYF